This TCR beta chain was identified in a study of CD8 T cells in Susac syndrome. The CD8+ and CD4+ T cells were isolated magnetically using a negative isolation approach, whereas the TEMRA cells were enriched by FACS. In germline, CDR1 is SGHNT, CDR2 YYREEE (reference sequence). V lost 1 base to trimming and J lost 6 bases, with 5 bases between them. The length of the CDR3 is 12 residues. An input of roughly 0.45 to 1 ug of RNA was subjected to reverse transcription using random hexamers. TCRdb ran MiXCR on the immunoSEQ multiplex PCR reads and lists one entry per CDR3 protein. The sample carries about 200,000 distinct CDR3 sequences, around nine tenths recorded once.

The V gene is TRBV5-4, the J gene TRBJ1-5; D ambiguous. This TCR came from a human donor with multiple sclerosis. The sample consisted of CD8+ T cells from PBMCs. Here the CDR3 DNA reads TGTGCCAGCAGCTTGCCAGGTCAGCCCCAGCATTTT. Its protein product is CASSLPGQPQHF.